The T cell receptor beta chain under discussion was sequenced for a study of spatial heterogeneity in lung cancer. TCRdb itself ran the 5' RACE reads through MiXCR, one entry per CDR3 protein. This table has about 39,000 distinct CDR3 sequences, 3.1% appearing once. The time point here: sample taken at primary tumor resection. Sequencing was performed on whole RNA extracted from tumor and nontumor lung tissue, or from frozen PBMC, and the material was left unsorted. Trimming removed 6 bases from V and 2 bases from J, with 10 bases in between. The germline V gene encodes CDR1 DFQATT and CDR2 SNEGSKA (reference sequence). This CDR3 region has 13 residues. There are many counts of this clonotype.

The sample was normal lung tissue next to the tumor, taken at surgery. The rearrangement uses TRBV20-1 and TRBJ2-2; D may be TRBD1 (5 bases). The TCR was taken from a male donor with early-stage non-small cell lung cancer. The DNA for the CDR3 is TGCAGTGCCTTTGACAGAAACACCGGGGAGCTGTTTTTT. Its translation is CSAFDRNTGELFF.